The source of this T cell receptor (beta chain) is a study of shared clonotypes between healthy human individuals (dated by TCRdb to the early 2020s). At the level of the whole study: A couple of women and a few men aged 18 to 49 years were included in the cohort. Per donor, three plates each were used for CD4 naive and CD4 memory, two for CD8 naive, and one for CD8 memory. To estimate repertoire size and how much clonotypes are shared between individuals, the study performed deep sequencing of blood TCR repertoires from roughly five healthy adults. Libraries were prepared and TCR repertoires were sequenced by different laboratories using diverse techniques, in order to increase sequencing depth and limit assay-specific biases. Each donor's leukapheresis produced roughly between about 0.9 and 9.5 billion PBMCs.

For the CD8 naive samples, CD45RO-negative cells were positively selected for CCR7, yielding a CD45RA+CCR7+ population from which TemRA cells were excluded. The donors were healthy, HIV-negative adults with no recently reported acute infections or vaccinations. Every donor was a Caucasian adult living in Nashville, Tennessee, USA. After blood collection by leukapheresis, PBMCs were isolated using Ficoll-Histopaque density gradient centrifugation and then cryopreserved in the vapor phase of liquid nitrogen. Analytical flow cytometry was used to check the purity and quantity of each magnetically sorted T cell population. Genomic DNA was isolated from each sorted fraction and quantified by UV absorbance on a Nanodrop 2000c. The study at large found these results: Across four donors, about 4.5% of naive CD4, around 3.5% of naive CD8, roughly 2.3% of memory CD4, and 0.4% of memory CD8 clonotypes were shared. Even with the large sequencing depth, rarefaction of the sorted-subset datasets indicated that sequencing was incomplete. Pairwise subsampling led to the expectation that sequencing depth would affect the degree of clonotype sharing among donors. Estimated clonotype richness was generally larger for naive than for memory subsets. Only blood was sampled, and tissue TCR repertoires likely differ from those in blood. Because the study included a small number of donors, the genetic and exposure-history diversity represented was limited. Clonotypes shared by all four sorted-subset donors showed higher generation probabilities than non-shared clonotypes.

Points on this clone: It lacks a known antigen. No base-level quality is on record; no much larger clone is a single base apart.

Using the deep immunoSEQ assay, multiplex PCR amplified TCR CDR3 regions from genomic DNA. Extracted genomic DNA from each cell subset was spread evenly across all wells of several immunoSEQ 96-well plates, with each plate serving as a replicate. For sorted subsets, approximately 190 ng of genomic DNA, equivalent to around 30,000 T cell genomes, went into each replicate PCR. Purified libraries were quantified with a Qubit 3.0 fluorometer, sized on a Bioanalyzer 2100, and re-quantified with the KAPA Library Quantification kit. Each immunoSEQ 96-well plate was sequenced on its own single-read 150-cycle Illumina NextSeq 550 flow cell. The authors processed their data as follows. Because only junctional sequences without quality scores were contained in the immunoSEQ output, filtering matching that applied to full-length reads could not be performed. Sequences were annotated with PyIR, a Python wrapper for IgBLAST v1.9, and V/J genes and CDR3 were assigned using IMGT germline references. Reads with weak V/J assignments (E-value above 1e-6), missing CDR3, stop codons, out-of-frame junctions, or ambiguous translated residues were removed. A V3J clonotype was defined by an identical inferred V gene, J gene, and CDR3 amino acid sequence. Percentage overlap between repertoires was computed as shared unique clonotypes divided by the size of the smaller repertoire. Richness of each repertoire was evaluated using RTK rarefaction, the Chao1 estimator, and Recon v2.1 estimates of unobserved clonotypes. Generation probabilities were computed with OLGA for all TCRbeta clonotypes obtained by the gDNA method from four donors. TCRdb carries this immuneACCESS record with in-frame sequences only. Its versions omit some clonotypes, under half of them owing to an unresolved V gene in the studies checked, with the rest unexplained. V, J and clone size were drawn from that table, and D and trimming were deduced from the DNA. The sample has 2 million or so clones on record, roughly 95% of them singletons. The ten largest account for 0.9% to 1.3% of the sample.

Input material: naive CD8+ T cells sorted from blood. Interpreted using the paper, the cell subset or site label stands for: CD45RA+CCR7+. The TCR was taken from a man aged 18 to 30 in good health.

DNA sequence: TGTGCCATCAGTCCACAGGGCTCCTACAATGAGCAGTTCTTC. Its translation reads: CAISPQGSYNEQFF. Here the chain combines TRBV10-3 and TRBJ2-1; 6 matching bases give a weak D call of TRBD1. CDR1 ENHRY and CDR2 SYGVKD were looked up in the germline V gene. V loses 5 bases of germline sequence and J loses 0 bases, and the interval between the two ends is 8 bases. The CDR3 runs 14 amino acids, cysteine and phenylalanine included. Only CDR3 DNA is held: 42 bases, read in frame from base 1.